This TCR beta chain was identified in a study of Graves' ophthalmopathy and Graves' hyperthyroidism. The CDR3 sequence is 14 residues long. Trimming cost V 0 bases and J 1 base, with 6 bases left between them. Germline V CDR1 and CDR2: LNHNV, YYDKDF (reference sequence). This clonotype was seen more than once but under ten times. The authors amplified TCR beta CDR3 regions, and they did so from RNA transcripts for repertoire sequencing. An opening RT-PCR round employed HTBI primers and preceded a second-round multiplex PCR. TCRdb itself ran the multiplex PCR reads through MiXCR, one entry per CDR3 protein. There are 200,000 to 250,000 distinct CDR3 sequences in the sample; 29% occur only once, and about 8.2% lies in the top ten.

This chain links TRBV15 with TRBJ2-5; D remains unclear. The source of this sequence is a man aged 50 to 59 with Graves' ophthalmopathy. Material: peripheral blood. As DNA, the CDR3 is TGTGCCACCAGCAGAGATCAGAGCCAAGAGACCCAGTACTTC. This sequence encodes CATSRDQSQETQYF. The variable domain in full, with the rest retrieved from reference TRBV15 and TRBJ2-5, is DAMVIQNPRYQVTQFGKPVTLSCSQTLNHNVMYWYQQKSSQAPKLLFHYYDKDFNNEADTPDNFQSRRPNTSFCFLDIRSPGLGDTAMYLCATSRDQSQETQYFGPGTRLLVL.